Below, one T cell receptor (beta chain) is given with its context. This sample was included in a study of blood T cell repertoires in COVID-19. Study-level information: Sources were T cells, B-cell-depleted T cells, or PBMCs; the material itself was cDNA or gDNA.

Study processing details: Amplified reference gene primers provided the basis for estimating nucleated cell counts. Libraries were prepared by immunoSEQ multiplex PCR; TCRdb keeps only in-frame clonotypes and omits some of them. That table supplies the V and J calls and clone size; D and trimming were determined from the DNA. The sample lists roughly 280,000 clones; around 90% were seen once. The CDR3 covers 13 residues. V lost 2 bases and J lost 13, with 16 bases in between. Germline V gene lookup returns CDR1 KGHSH and CDR2 LQKENI. Sample: peripheral blood. J is TRBJ2-3 and V is TRBV18, with D maybe TRBD2 (6 bases). The TCR originated in a woman aged 50 to 65 who had recovered from COVID-19. CDR3 amino acids: CASSPVSGTSKYF. The CDR3 nucleotides read TGTGCCAGCTCACCAGTTTCCGGGACTTCCAAGTATTTT.